This paragraph covers one TCR beta chain sequence. This entry comes from a study of blood T cell repertoires in COVID-19. Across the study: PBMCs, B-cell-depleted T cells, or T cells were the source of the cDNA or gDNA that made up the material.

In germline, CDR1 is LNHDA, CDR2 SQIVND (reference sequence). The CDR3 sequence is 17 residues long. With 5 bases clipped from V and 0 bases from J, the junction kept 12 bases outside the gene matches. In the authors' methods: Researchers report that nucleated cell counts were estimated from reference gene primer amplification. Generated by immunoSEQ multiplex PCR, the TCRdb table keeps only in-frame clones and is missing some. V and J calls and clone size are those listed in that table; D and trimming were worked out from the DNA. The data hold approximately 92,000 clones, with roughly 86% observed a single time.

What was sequenced was peripheral blood. The sequence was obtained from a woman aged 60-75 years in a cohort sampled during active or convalescent COVID-19. The chain is built from TRBV19 and TRBJ1-2; 7 bases are shared with TRBD1. As DNA, the CDR3 is TGTGCCAGTAGTTCTCGACAGGGAGCCTCTCCTAACTATGGCTACACCTTC. Translating it yields CASSSRQGASPNYGYTF.